These 17 T cell receptor beta chains share one sample of origin, sequenced in a study of cytotoxic CD8 clonotypes in ibrutinib-treated CLL. Clones were read by immunoSEQ multiplex PCR, and TCRdb kept only the in-frame ones, dropping some. Of 200,000 to 250,000 clones listed, 70% are singletons. The starting material was PBMCs, obtained after 24 months of ibrutinib treatment. These receptors originate from a human donor with chronic lymphocytic leukemia.

This clone was observed a handful of times. This chain links TRBV9 with TRBJ1-2; D not certain. Per germline, CDR1 SGDLS and CDR2 YYNGEE. Trimming pared 7 bases from V and 12 bases from J, leaving 13 bases between. The CDR3 is 10 amino acids. The CDR3: CASDSSLDTF. The CDR3 DNA is TGTGCCAGCGATTCCAGCTTGGACACCTTC.

This sequence joins TRBV6-5 and TRBJ1-1; D is unclear. V was trimmed by 3 bases and J by 2 bases, leaving 16 bases between them. In germline, CDR1 is MNHEY, CDR2 SVGAGI. CDR3 length equals 16 residues. In DNA form, the CDR3 reads TGTGCCAGCAGTTATGGCCTTCGTGGGATCAACACTGAAGCTTTCTTT. Protein sequence: CASSYGLRGINTEAFF.

The table lists this clone with a count of one. The chain recombines TRBV15 with TRBJ2-7; unclear D gene. The germline V and J ends were trimmed by 0 bases and 2 bases, with 11 bases remaining between them. Germline CDR1 reads LNHNV; CDR2 reads YYDKDF (reference sequence). The CDR3 is 15 residues long. CDR3 in DNA: TGTGCCACCAGCAGAGATCCAGGAGCCACCTACGAGCAGTACTTC. It is translated as CATSRDPGATYEQYF.

The rearrangement uses TRBV19 and TRBJ1-1; no clear D gene. V lost 10 bases and J 1 base, leaving 13 bases between the germline ends. Germline CDR1 LNHDA, CDR2 SQIVND (reference sequence). The CDR3 loop spans 13 amino acids. Written as DNA, the CDR3 is TGTGCCACCTCAGCTGATGCGAACACTGAAGCTTTCTTT. This sequence encodes CATSADANTEAFF.

The V call is TRBV6-5, the J call TRBJ2-7; maybe TRBD2 (5 bases). Trimming left V 4 bases short and J 7 bases short, with 14 bases between. CDR1 is MNHEY, CDR2 SVGAGI, per germline. The CDR3 loop spans 13 amino acids. Written as DNA, the CDR3 is TGTGCCAGCAGTTCCCCACTAGGTTGGGAGCAGTACTTC. This encodes CASSSPLGWEQYF.

This chain joins TRBV6-1 and TRBJ2-1; D gene uncertain. The ends were cut back, 5 bases at V and 7 bases at J, with 12 bases in the middle. The germline V gene encodes CDR1 MNHNS and CDR2 SASEGT. The CDR3 contains 13 residues. This chain's CDR3 is CASSSRTSNEQFF. CDR3 nucleotide sequence: TGTGCCAGCAGTTCCCGGACCAGTAATGAGCAGTTCTTC.

This clone has a handful of counts. J is TRBJ2-1 and V is TRBV28; TRBD2 aligns across 10 bases. In germline, CDR1 is MDHEN, CDR2 SYDVKM. This CDR3 comprises 16 residues. V trimming: 4 bases; J trimming: 4 bases; junction bases outside the gene matches: 7. CDR3 protein: CASSSPGLAKYNEQFF. CDR3 in DNA: TGTGCCAGCAGTTCCCCGGGACTAGCGAAATACAATGAGCAGTTCTTC.

This chain connects TRBV7-9 to TRBJ1-1; D uncertain. CDR3 length: 9 amino acids. Germline CDR1 SEHNR, CDR2 FQNEAQ (reference sequence). Trimming pared 9 bases from V and 11 bases from J, leaving 10 bases between. CDR3 amino acids: CASLMLAFF. DNA of the CDR3: TGTGCCAGTCTAATGTTGGCTTTCTTT. Supplemented by reference TRBV7-9 and TRBJ1-1, the full variable domain reads DTGVSQNPRHKITKRGQNVTFRCDPISEHNRLYWYRQTLGQGPEFLTYFQNEAQLEKSRLLSDRFSAERPKGSFSTLEIQRTEQGDSAMYLCASLMLAFFGQGTRLTVV.

The chain couples TRBV18 to TRBJ1-1, with a weak D call TRBD1 (5 bases). Trimming removed 4 bases at V and 4 bases at J, with 16 bases between. Looked up from germline, CDR1 is KGHSH and CDR2 is LQKENI. This CDR3 contains 15 residues. CDR3 protein: CASSQGPRGTTEAFF. Written as DNA, the CDR3 is TGTGCCAGCTCACAGGGACCCCGAGGGACCACTGAAGCTTTCTTT.

This rearrangement joins TRBV11-2 to TRBJ1-2; D may be TRBD1 (6 bases). This CDR3 spans 15 amino acids. V lost 5 bases and J lost 4, with 17 bases in between. Germline V gene data show CDR1 as SGHAT and CDR2 as FQNNGV. The CDR3 bases are TGTGCCAGCAGCCCGATGCAGGGGTCGGGCTATGGCTACACCTTC. It is translated as CASSPMQGSGYGYTF.

The CDR3 DNA follows: TGTGCCAGCAGTGTGATGAGCAATCAGCCCCAGCATTTT. Amino acids: CASSVMSNQPQHF. The J gene is TRBJ1-5, the V gene TRBV27; D remains unclear. The length of the CDR3 is 13 residues. Trimming shortened V by 5 bases and J by 1 base, and 6 bases separated the two germline ends. Germline values: CDR1 MNHEY, CDR2 SMNVEV (reference sequence).

The rearrangement uses TRBV2 and TRBJ1-5, with 7 bases lining up with TRBD1. The ends lost 6 bases at V and 1 base at J; junction bases unmatched: 6. The CDR3 is 15 amino acids. The V gene's germline CDR1 is SNHLY and CDR2 FYNNEI. The CDR3 region is CASRGQQLSNQPQHF. CDR3 nucleotides: TGTGCCAGCAGGGGACAGCAGTTGAGCAATCAGCCCCAGCATTTT.

The chain has TRBV7-6 and TRBJ2-3; the match to TRBD2 covers 8 bases. The junction had 11 bases not matched to a gene; V was cut back by 9 bases and J by 6 bases. The germline gives CDR1 SGHVS, CDR2 FNYEAQ. The CDR3 has 14 residues. The CDR3 spells CASTLTSAHDTQYF. In DNA form, the CDR3 reads TGTGCCAGTACCTTGACTAGCGCGCACGATACGCAGTATTTT.

Comments on this clone: Different DNA sequences within this sample yield the same CDR3. The chain is built from TRBV9 and TRBJ2-2; 8 nucleotides match TRBD1. The V and J ends lost 2 bases and 0 bases, in that order; junction bases with no gene match: 3. This CDR3 has 16 residues. Germline V gene data show CDR1 as SGDLS and CDR2 as YYNGEE. The CDR3 sequence: CASSVGQGANTGELFF. In DNA, the CDR3 is TGTGCCAGCAGCGTCGGACAGGGCGCGAACACCGGGGAGCTGTTTTTT.

This clone has only one observation. This CDR3 is CASSRQGGTDTQYF. DNA of the CDR3: TGCGCCAGCAGTCGACAGGGGGGCACAGATACGCAGTATTTT. The chain employs TRBV5-1 and TRBJ2-3; 9 bases agree with TRBD1. This CDR3 spans 14 amino acids. Germline V gene lookup returns CDR1 SGHRS and CDR2 YFSETQ. Trimming cost V 5 bases and J 1 base; bases outside gene matches: 2.

This chain joins TRBV6-6 and TRBJ1-1, with 7 bases fitting TRBD1. V shed 5 bases, J shed 7 bases, and the junction held 10 bases outside the gene matches. The CDR3 runs to 14 residues. CDR1 MNHNY and CDR2 SVGAGI come from the germline V gene (reference sequence). The CDR3, as DNA: TGTGCCAGCAGTCAATCTCGGGACAGTCTTGAAGCTTTCTTT. Residues: CASSQSRDSLEAFF.

The chain carries TRBV6-5 and TRBJ1-1; D is perhaps TRBD1 (6 bases). The CDR3 contains 14 residues. Trimming left V 4 bases short and J 3 bases short, with 12 bases between. Germline-derived CDR1 and CDR2 are MNHEY and SVGAGI. The DNA of the CDR3 is TGTGCCAGCAGTTCAAACAGGGAGGACACTGAAGCTTTCTTT. The encoded protein is CASSSNREDTEAFF.